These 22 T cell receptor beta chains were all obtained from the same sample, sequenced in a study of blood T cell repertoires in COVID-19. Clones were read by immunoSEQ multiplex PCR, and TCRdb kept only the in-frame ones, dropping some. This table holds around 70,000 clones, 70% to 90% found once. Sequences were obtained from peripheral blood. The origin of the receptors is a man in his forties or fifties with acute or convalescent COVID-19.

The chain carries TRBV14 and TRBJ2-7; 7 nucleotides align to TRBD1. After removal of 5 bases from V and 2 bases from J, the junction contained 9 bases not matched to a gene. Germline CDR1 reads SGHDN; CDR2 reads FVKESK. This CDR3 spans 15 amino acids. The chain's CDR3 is CASSALGTDTYEQYF. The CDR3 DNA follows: TGTGCCAGCAGCGCACTAGGGACAGATACCTACGAGCAGTACTTC.

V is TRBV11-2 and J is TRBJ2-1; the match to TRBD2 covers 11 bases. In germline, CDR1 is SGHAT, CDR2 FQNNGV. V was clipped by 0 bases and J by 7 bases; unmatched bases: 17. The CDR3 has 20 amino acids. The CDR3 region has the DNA TGTGCCAGCAGCTTAGAATCGTCCTCTAGGGCTAGCGGGAGGCTGAATGAGCAGTTCTTC. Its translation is CASSLESSSRASGRLNEQFF.

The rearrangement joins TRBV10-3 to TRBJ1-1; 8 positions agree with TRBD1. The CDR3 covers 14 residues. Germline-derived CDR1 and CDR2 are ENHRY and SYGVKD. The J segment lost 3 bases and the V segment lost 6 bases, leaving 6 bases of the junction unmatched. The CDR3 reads CAIRAGGVDTEAFF. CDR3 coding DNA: TGTGCCATCAGGGCAGGGGGCGTGGACACTGAAGCTTTCTTT.

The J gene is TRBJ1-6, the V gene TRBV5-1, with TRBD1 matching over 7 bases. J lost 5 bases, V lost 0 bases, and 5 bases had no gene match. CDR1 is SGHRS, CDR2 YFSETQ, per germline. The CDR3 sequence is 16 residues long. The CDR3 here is CASSLAQGGHNSPLHF. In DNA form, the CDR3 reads TGCGCCAGCAGCTTGGCTCAGGGGGGCCATAATTCACCCCTCCACTTT.

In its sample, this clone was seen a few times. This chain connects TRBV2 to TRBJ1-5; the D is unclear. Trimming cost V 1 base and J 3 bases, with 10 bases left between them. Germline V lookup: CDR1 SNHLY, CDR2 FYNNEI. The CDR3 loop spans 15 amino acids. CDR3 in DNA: TGTGCCAGCAGTGAAGGAGGGTCCAACAATCAGCCCCAGCATTTT. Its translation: CASSEGGSNNQPQHF. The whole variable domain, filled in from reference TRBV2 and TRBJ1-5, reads EPEVTQTPSHQVTQMGQEVILRCVPISNHLYFYWYRQILGQKVEFLVSFYNNEISEKSEIFDDQFSVERPDGSNFTLKIRSTKLEDSAMYFCASSEGGSNNQPQHFGDGTRLSIL.

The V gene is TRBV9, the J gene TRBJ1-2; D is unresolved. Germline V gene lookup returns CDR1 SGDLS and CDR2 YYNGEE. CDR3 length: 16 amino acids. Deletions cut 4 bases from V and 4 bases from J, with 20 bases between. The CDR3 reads CASSPSGDSYSYGYTF. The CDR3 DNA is TGTGCCAGCAGCCCGTCCGGAGACTCATACTCCTATGGCTACACCTTC.

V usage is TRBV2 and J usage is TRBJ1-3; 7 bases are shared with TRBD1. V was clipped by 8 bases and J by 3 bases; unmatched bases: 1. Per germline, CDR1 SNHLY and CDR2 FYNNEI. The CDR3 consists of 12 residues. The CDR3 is CASDRDGNTIYF. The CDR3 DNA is TGTGCCAGCGACAGGGATGGAAACACCATATATTTT.

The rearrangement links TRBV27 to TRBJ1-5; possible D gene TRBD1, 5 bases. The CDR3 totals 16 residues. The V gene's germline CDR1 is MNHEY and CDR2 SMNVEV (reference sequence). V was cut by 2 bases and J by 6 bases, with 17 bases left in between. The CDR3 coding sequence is TGTGCCAGCAGTTTAACTGGTAGGGGTGGCACTCAGCCCCAGCATTTT. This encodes CASSLTGRGGTQPQHF.

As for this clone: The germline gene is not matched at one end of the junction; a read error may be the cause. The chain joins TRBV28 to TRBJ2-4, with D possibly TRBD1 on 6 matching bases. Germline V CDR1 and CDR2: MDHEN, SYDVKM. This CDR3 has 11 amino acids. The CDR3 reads CASSRLGTWNF. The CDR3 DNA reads TGTGCCAGCAGTAGATTGGGGACATGGAACTTC. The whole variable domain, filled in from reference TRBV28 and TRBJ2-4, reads DVKVTQSSRYLVKRTGEKVFLECVQDMDHENMFWYRQDPGLGLRLIYFSYDVKMKEKGDIPEGYSVSREKKERFSLILESASTNQTSMYLCASSRLGTWNFGAGTRLSVL.

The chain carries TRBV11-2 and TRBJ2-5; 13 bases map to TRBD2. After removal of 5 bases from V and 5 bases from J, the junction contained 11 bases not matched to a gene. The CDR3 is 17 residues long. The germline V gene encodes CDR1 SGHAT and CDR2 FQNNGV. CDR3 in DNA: TGTGCCAGCAGCGTTCCGCCCGGGACTAGCGGGGAGGAGACCCAGTACTTC. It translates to CASSVPPGTSGEETQYF.

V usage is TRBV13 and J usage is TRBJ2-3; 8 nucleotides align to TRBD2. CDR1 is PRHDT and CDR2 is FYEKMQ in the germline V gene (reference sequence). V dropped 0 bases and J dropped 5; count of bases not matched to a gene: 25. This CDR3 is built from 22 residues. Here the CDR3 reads CASSLGMVGLAGFSLYGDTQYF. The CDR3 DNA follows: TGTGCCAGCAGCTTAGGGATGGTAGGGCTAGCGGGCTTTTCCCTATACGGAGATACGCAGTATTTT.

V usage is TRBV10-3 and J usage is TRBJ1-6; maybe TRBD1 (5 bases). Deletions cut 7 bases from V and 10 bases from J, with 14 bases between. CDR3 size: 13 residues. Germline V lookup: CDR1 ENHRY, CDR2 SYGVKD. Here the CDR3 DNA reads TGTGCCATCACCGGCAGGGAGGGGTCACCCCTCCACTTT. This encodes CAITGREGSPLHF.

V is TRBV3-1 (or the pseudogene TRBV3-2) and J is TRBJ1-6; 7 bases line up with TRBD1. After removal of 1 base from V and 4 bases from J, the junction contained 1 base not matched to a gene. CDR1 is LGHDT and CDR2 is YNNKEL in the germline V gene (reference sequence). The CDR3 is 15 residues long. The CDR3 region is CASSQGGQYNSPLHF. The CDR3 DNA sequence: TGTGCCAGCAGCCAAGGGGGACAGTATAATTCACCCCTCCACTTT.

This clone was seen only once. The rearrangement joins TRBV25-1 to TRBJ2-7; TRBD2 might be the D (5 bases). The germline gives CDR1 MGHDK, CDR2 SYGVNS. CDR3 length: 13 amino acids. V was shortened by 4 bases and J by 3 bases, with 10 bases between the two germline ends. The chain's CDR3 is CASSGIGVYEQYF. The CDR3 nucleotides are TGTGCCAGCAGTGGGATCGGGGTCTACGAGCAGTACTTC.

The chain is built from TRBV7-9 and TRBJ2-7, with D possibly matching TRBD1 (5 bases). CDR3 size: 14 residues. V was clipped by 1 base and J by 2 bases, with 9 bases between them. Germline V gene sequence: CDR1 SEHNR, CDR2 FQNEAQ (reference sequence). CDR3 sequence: CASSLEIGAYEQYF. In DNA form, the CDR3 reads TGTGCCAGCAGCTTAGAGATAGGGGCCTACGAGCAGTACTTC.

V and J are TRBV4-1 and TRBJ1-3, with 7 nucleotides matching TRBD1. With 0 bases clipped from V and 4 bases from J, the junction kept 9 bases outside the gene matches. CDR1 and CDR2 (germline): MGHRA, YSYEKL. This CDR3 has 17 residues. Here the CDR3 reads CASSQDRYRGAGNTIYF. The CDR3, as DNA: TGCGCCAGCAGCCAAGATCGTTACAGGGGAGCCGGAAACACCATATATTTT.

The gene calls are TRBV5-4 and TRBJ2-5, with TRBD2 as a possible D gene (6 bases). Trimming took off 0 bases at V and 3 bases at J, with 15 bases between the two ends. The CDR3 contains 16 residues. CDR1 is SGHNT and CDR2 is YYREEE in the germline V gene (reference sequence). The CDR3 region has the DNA TGTGCCAGCAGCTTGGAGAGGGGATGGGGGGAAGAGACCCAGTACTTC. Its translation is CASSLERGWGEETQYF.

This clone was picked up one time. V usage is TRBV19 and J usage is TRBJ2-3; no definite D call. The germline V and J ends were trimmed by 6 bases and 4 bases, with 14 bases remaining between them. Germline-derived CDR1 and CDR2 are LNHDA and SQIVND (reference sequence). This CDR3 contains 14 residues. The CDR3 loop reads CASRYTQLADTQYF. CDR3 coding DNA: TGTGCCAGTAGATACACCCAGTTGGCAGATACGCAGTATTTT.

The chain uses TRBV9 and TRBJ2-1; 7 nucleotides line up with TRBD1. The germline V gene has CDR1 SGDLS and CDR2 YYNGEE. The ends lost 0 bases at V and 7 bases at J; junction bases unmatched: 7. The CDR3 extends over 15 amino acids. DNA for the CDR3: TGTGCCAGCAGCGTAGGGGGGACAGTTCAGAATGAGCAGTTCTTC. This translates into CASSVGGTVQNEQFF.

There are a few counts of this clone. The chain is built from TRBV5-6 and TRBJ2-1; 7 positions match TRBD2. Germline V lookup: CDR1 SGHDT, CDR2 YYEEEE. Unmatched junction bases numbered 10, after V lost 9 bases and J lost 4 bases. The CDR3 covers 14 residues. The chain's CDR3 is CATLRGAGYNEQFF. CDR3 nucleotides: TGTGCCACCTTGAGGGGAGCGGGGTACAATGAGCAGTTCTTC.

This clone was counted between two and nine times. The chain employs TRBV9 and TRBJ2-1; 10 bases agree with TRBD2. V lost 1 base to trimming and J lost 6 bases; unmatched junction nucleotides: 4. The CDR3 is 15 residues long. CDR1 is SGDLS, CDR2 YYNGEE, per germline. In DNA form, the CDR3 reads TGTGCCAGCAGCGTACGGCTAGCGGGAGCCAATGAGCAGTTCTTC. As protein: CASSVRLAGANEQFF.

CDR3 coding DNA: TGTGCCAGCAGTGAGCAACAGGGGAACTCCTACGAGCAGTACTTC. This codes for CASSEQQGNSYEQYF. The rearrangement links TRBV25-1 to TRBJ2-7; 7 bases are shared with TRBD1. Germline CDR1 reads MGHDK; CDR2 reads SYGVNS. This CDR3 region has 15 residues. J was trimmed by 0 bases and V by 3 bases; bases with no gene match: 5.